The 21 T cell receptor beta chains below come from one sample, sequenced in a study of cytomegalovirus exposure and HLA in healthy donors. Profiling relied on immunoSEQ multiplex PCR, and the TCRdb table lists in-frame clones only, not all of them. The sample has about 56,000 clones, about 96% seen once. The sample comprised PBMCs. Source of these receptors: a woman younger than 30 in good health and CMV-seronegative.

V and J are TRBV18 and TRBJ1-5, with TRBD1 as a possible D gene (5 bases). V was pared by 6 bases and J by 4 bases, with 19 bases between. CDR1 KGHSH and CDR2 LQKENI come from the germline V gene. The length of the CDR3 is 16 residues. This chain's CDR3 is CASSAGEGPFNQPQHF. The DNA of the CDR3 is TGTGCCAGCTCCGCGGGGGAGGGGCCCTTTAATCAGCCCCAGCATTTT.

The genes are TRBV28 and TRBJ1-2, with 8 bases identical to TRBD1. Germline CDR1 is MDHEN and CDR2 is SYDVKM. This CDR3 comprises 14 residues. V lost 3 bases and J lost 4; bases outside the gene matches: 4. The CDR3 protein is CASSFDRGTYGYTF. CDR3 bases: TGTGCCAGCAGTTTCGACAGGGGAACCTATGGCTACACCTTC.

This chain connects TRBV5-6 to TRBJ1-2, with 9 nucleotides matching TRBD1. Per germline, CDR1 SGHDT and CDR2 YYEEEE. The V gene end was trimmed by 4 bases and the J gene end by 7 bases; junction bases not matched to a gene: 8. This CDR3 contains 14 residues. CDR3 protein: CASSPPQGASGYTF. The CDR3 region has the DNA TGTGCCAGCAGCCCGCCACAGGGGGCCTCTGGCTACACCTTC.

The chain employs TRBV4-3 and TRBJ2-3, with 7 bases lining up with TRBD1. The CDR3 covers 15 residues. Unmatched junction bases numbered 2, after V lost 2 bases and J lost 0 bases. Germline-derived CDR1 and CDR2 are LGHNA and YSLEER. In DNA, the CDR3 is TGCGCCAGCAGCCAACAACAGGGGAGCACAGATACGCAGTATTTT. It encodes CASSQQQGSTDTQYF.

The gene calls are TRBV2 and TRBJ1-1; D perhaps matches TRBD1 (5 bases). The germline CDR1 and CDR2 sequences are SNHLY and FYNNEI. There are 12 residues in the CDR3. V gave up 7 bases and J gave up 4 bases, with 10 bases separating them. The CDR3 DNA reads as TGTGCCAGCACCTCAGGGCGCACTGAAGCTTTCTTT. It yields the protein CASTSGRTEAFF.

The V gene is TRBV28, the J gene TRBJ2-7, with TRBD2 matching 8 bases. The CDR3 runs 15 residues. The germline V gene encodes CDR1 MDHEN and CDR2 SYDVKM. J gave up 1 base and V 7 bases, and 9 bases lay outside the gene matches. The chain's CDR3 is CASKAGAFPSYEQYF. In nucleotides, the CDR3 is TGTGCCAGCAAAGCGGGGGCCTTCCCATCCTACGAGCAGTACTTC.

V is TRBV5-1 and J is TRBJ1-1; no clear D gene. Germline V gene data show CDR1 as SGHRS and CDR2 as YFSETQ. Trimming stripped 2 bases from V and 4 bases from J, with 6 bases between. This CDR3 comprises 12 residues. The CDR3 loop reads CASSLFGTEAFF. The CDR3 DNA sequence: TGCGCCAGCAGCTTATTCGGCACTGAAGCTTTCTTT.

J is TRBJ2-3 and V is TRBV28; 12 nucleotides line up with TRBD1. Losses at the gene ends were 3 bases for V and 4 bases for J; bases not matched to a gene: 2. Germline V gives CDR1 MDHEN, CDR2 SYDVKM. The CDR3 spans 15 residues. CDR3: CASSLWDRGPDTQYF. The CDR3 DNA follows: TGTGCCAGCAGTTTGTGGGACAGGGGGCCAGATACGCAGTATTTT.

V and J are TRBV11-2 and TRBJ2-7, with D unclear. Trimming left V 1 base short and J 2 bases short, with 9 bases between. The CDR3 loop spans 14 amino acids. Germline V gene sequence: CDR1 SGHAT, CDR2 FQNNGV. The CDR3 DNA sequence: TGTGCCAGCAGCTTAGGGAGACGGGCCTACGAGCAGTACTTC. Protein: CASSLGRRAYEQYF.

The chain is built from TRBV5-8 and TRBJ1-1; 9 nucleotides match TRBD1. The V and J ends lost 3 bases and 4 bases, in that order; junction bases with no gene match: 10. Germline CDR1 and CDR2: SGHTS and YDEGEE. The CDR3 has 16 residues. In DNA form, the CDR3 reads TGTGCCAGCAGCTCTCCATCCGGGACAGGGTTCACTGAAGCTTTCTTT. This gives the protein CASSSPSGTGFTEAFF.

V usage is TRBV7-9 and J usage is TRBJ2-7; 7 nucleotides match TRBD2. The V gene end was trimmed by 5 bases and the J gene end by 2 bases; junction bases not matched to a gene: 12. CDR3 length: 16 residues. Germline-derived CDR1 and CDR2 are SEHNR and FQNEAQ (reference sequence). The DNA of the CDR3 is TGTGCCAGCAGCCGGTTTGGCGGGGGTTACCCCTACGAGCAGTACTTC. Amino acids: CASSRFGGGYPYEQYF.

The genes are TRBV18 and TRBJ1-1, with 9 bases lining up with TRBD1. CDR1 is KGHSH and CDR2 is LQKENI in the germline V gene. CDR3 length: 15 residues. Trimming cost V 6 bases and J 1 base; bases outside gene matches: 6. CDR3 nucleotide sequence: TGTGCCAGCTCGGCAATACAGGGGGCGAACACTGAAGCTTTCTTT. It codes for CASSAIQGANTEAFF.

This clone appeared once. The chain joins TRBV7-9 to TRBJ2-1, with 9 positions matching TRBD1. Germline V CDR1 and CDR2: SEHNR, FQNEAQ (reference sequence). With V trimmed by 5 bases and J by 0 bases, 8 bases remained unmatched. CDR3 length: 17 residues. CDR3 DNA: TGTGCCAGCAGCCCCCCGGGACAGGGTCCCTCCTACAATGAGCAGTTCTTC. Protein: CASSPPGQGPSYNEQFF.

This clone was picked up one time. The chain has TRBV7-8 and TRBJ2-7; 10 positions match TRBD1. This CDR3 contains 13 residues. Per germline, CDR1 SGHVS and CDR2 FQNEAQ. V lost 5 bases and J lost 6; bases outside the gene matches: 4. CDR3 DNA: TGTGCCAGCAGCCCAGGACAGGGGGGCGAGCAGTACTTC. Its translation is CASSPGQGGEQYF.

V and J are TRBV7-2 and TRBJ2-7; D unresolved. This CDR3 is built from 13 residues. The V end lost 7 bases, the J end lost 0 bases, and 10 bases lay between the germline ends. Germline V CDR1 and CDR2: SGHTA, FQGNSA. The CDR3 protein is CASKKLSSYEQYF. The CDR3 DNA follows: TGTGCCAGCAAGAAGTTGAGCTCCTACGAGCAGTACTTC.

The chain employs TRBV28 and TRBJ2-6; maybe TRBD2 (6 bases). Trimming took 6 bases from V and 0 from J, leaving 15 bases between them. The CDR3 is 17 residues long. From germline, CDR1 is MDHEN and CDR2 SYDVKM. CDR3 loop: CASSQRDWSSGANVLTF. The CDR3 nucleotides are TGTGCCAGCAGCCAAAGGGACTGGAGCTCTGGGGCCAACGTCCTGACTTTC.

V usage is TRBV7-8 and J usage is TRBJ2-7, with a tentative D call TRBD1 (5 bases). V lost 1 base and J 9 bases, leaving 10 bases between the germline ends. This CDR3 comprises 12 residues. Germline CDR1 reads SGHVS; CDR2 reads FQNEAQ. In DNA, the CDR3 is TGTGCCAGCAGCTTAGGGGGCCCGGGGCAGTACTTC. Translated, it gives CASSLGGPGQYF.

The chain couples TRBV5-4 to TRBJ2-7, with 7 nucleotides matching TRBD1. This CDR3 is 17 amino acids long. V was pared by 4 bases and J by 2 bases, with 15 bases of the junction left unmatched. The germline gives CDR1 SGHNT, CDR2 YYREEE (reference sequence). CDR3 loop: CASSQDGPGQPTYEQYF. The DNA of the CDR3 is TGTGCCAGCAGCCAAGATGGCCCGGGACAGCCCACCTACGAGCAGTACTTC.

CDR3 DNA sequence: TGTGCCAGCAGAACGGGACTAGCGGGCCCGAACACCGGGGAGCTGTTTTTT. This encodes CASRTGLAGPNTGELFF. The V and J genes are TRBV2 and TRBJ2-2; 12 bases are shared with TRBD2. Germline loops: CDR1 SNHLY, CDR2 FYNNEI. The V segment lost 6 bases and the J segment 0 bases; nucleotides outside the gene matches: 5. There are 17 residues in the CDR3.

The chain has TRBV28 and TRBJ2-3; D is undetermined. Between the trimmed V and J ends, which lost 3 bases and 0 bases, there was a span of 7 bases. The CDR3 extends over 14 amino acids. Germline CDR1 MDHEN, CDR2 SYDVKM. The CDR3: CASSFLRSTDTQYF. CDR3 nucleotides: TGTGCCAGCAGTTTTCTCAGGAGCACAGATACGCAGTATTTT.

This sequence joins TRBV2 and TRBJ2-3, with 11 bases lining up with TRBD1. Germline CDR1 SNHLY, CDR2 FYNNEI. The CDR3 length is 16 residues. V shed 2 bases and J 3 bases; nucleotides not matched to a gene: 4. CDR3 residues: CASSEPGTGGTDTQYF. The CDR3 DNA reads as TGTGCCAGCAGTGAACCCGGGACAGGGGGGACAGATACGCAGTATTTT.